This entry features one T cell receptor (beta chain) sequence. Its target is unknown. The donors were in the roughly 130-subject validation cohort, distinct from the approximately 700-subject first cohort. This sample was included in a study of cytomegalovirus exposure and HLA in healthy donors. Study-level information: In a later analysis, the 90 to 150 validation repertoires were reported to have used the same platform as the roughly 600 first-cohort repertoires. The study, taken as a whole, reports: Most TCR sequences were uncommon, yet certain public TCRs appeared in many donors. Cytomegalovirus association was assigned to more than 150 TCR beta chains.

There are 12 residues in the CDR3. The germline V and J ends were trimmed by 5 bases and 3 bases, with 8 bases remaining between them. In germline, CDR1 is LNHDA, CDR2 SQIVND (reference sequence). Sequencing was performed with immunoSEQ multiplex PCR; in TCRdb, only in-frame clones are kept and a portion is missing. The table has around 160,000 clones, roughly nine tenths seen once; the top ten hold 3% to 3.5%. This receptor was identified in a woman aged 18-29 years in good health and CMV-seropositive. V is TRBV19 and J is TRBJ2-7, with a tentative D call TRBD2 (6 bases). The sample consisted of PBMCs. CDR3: CASSGGVYEQYF. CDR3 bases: TGTGCCAGTAGTGGCGGGGTCTACGAGCAGTACTTC.